The 10 T cell receptor beta chains below come from one sample, sequenced in a study of tumor and adjacent non-tumor tissue in lung cancer. The library came from three nested PCR rounds adapted from ARM-PCR protocols. Via MiXCR, TCRdb re-called the multiplex PCR reads, giving one row per CDR3 protein. The data contain fewer than 120,000 distinct CDR3 sequences, approximately 80% of them singletons. This sample's RNA came from whole unsorted tissue. Sequenced: lung tumor tissue. The receptors here all came from a man aged 65-85 years with non-small cell lung cancer.

On this clonotype: A single base separates this from a much larger clone, so it may be a read error. V gene TRBV5-1 combines with J gene TRBJ2-7; D unclear. CDR3 length equals 13 residues. Germline loops: CDR1 SGHRS, CDR2 YFSETQ. The CDR3 sequence: CASSLIYSSEQCF. In nucleotides, the CDR3 is TGCGCCAGCAGCTTGATTTACTCCAGCGAGCAGTGCTTC.

The count of this clonotype is one. Given a much more abundant clone one base away, this may be a read error. The gene calls are TRBV11-2 and TRBJ2-7; D may be TRBD1 (5 bases). Germline V gene sequence: CDR1 SGHAT, CDR2 FQNNGV. The CDR3 totals 13 residues. The CDR3 sequence is CASSDQGPNDQYF. The CDR3 nucleotides read TGTGCCAGCAGCGATCAGGGCCCCAACGACCAGTACTTC.

There are many counts of this clonotype. This chain joins TRBV7-9 and TRBJ1-1; D not resolved. The ends were cut back, 5 bases at V and 2 bases at J, with 12 bases in the middle. CDR3 length: 14 residues. From germline, CDR1 is SEHNR and CDR2 FQNEAQ (reference sequence). The CDR3 DNA follows: TGTGCCAGCAGCCCTACAAGGGAAAACACTGAAGCTTTCTTT. As protein: CASSPTRENTEAFF.

A note on this clonotype: One end of the junction does not line up with germline, which may come from a read error. J is TRBJ2-7 and V is TRBV11-2; 7 bases are shared with TRBD1. CDR3 length: 19 amino acids. Germline CDR1 SGHAT, CDR2 FQNNGV. The chain's CDR3 is CDSSEPGQIPTYAPYEQYF. The CDR3 DNA sequence: TGTGACAGCAGTGAACCGGGACAGATACCCACTTACGCCCCTTACGAGCAGTACTTC.

A word on this clonotype: The junction and the germline gene differ at one end; a read error may be behind it. The V call is TRBV29-1, the J call TRBJ2-7; unclear D gene. CDR3 length: 13 residues. Germline values: CDR1 SQVTM, CDR2 ANQGSEA. CDR3 in amino acids: CSASDWSYYERYF. The DNA for the CDR3 is TGCAGCGCTTCTGACTGGTCCTACTACGAGCGGTACTTC.

On this clonotype itself: A much larger clone lies one base from this, so it may be a read error. The chain joins TRBV28 to TRBJ1-4; D unclear. Looked up from germline, CDR1 is MDHEN and CDR2 is SYDVKM. CDR3 size: 12 residues. CDR3 residues: CTSRKEYEKLFF. Here the CDR3 DNA reads TGTACCAGCAGGAAGGAATATGAAAAACTGTTTTTT.

In regard to this clonotype: Because the CDR3 is missing its conserved closing phenylalanine or tryptophan, this is likely a read error. The chain is built from TRBV28 and TRBJ2-7; 7 positions match TRBD2. V dropped 7 bases and J dropped 4; count of bases not matched to a gene: 13. Germline loops: CDR1 MDHEN, CDR2 SYDVKM. The CDR3 sequence is 15 residues long. The CDR3 region is CASTSRGVEGYEQYS. As DNA, the CDR3 is TGTGCCAGCACTTCCCGGGGGGTCGAGGGTTACGAGCAGTACTCC.

This clonotype was picked up one time. The junction differs from germline at one of its ends, possibly a read error. The rearrangement joins TRBV29-1 to TRBJ2-5; D call uncertain. Germline V lookup: CDR1 SQVTM, CDR2 ANQGSEA. The CDR3 is 12 amino acids. CDR3 sequence (DNA): TGCAGCATTGAAGTAAGGGAAGAGACCCAGTACTTC. The encoded protein is CSIEVREETQYF.

The chain links TRBV14 to TRBJ1-2; D is undetermined. Germline V gene sequence: CDR1 SGHDN, CDR2 FVKESK. Trimming took 10 bases from V and 6 from J, leaving 18 bases between them. CDR3 length equals 13 residues. DNA for the CDR3: TGTGCCAACAGTCAAACATATTTAGATGGCTACACCTTC. This gives the protein CANSQTYLDGYTF.

About this clonotype: The CDR3 does not close with the conserved phenylalanine or tryptophan, likely indicating a read error. The DNA is omitted, as the CDR3 cannot be located on it reliably, and the CDR3 follows TCRdb's listing. The V call is TRBV28, the J call TRBJ2-7; whether TRBD1, the table's D call, matches the DNA was not checked. The germline V gene encodes CDR1 MDHEN and CDR2 SYDVKM. Counting both end residues, the CDR3 totals 14 amino acids. The CDR3 region is CASRTGTSSYEQYL.